The next 14 T cell receptor beta chains were all read from a single sample in a study of blood T cell repertoires in COVID-19. Libraries were prepared by immunoSEQ multiplex PCR; TCRdb keeps only in-frame clonotypes and omits some of them. The table records 130,000 or so clones, roughly three quarters of them present only once. The material sequenced was peripheral blood. The receptors shown here come from a human donor in a cohort sampled during active COVID-19.

The chain recombines TRBV11-2 with TRBJ2-7, with TRBD1 identical over 7 bases. The CDR3 is 14 residues long. V lost 5 bases, J lost 0 bases, and 4 bases stayed unmatched. The germline CDR1 and CDR2 sequences are SGHAT and FQNNGV. CDR3: CASSNDRDSYEQYF. The CDR3 DNA is TGTGCCAGCAGCAACGACAGGGACTCCTACGAGCAGTACTTC.

This clone turned up a few times. The V and J genes are TRBV11-2 and TRBJ2-7, with TRBD2 as a possible D gene (6 bases). Germline V gives CDR1 SGHAT, CDR2 FQNNGV. V lost 5 bases, J lost 4 bases, and 15 bases lay in between. The CDR3 loop spans 14 amino acids. CDR3 amino acids: CASSVRLASYEQYF. In DNA form, the CDR3 reads TGTGCCAGCAGCGTACGCCTAGCGAGTTACGAGCAGTACTTC. The whole variable domain, filled in from reference TRBV11-2 and TRBJ2-7, reads EAGVAQSPRYKIIEKRQSVAFWCNPISGHATLYWYQQILGQGPKLLIQFQNNGVVDDSQLPKDRFSAERLKGVDSTLKIQPAKLEDSAVYLCASSVRLASYEQYFGPGTRLTVT.

In regard to this clone: Mismatch with germline at one junction end may stem from a read error. The V gene is TRBV24-1, the J gene TRBJ2-2; possible D gene TRBD2, 5 bases. CDR1 KGHDR and CDR2 SFDVKD come from the germline V gene. This CDR3 has 14 amino acids. The CDR3 spells CATSEWAIHRGAVF. The DNA for the CDR3 is TGTGCCACCAGTGAATGGGCCATACACCGGGGAGCTGTTTTT.

The CDR3, as DNA: TGTGCCAGCAGTTTAAGGACTAGCGGACCCTACAATGAGCAGTTCTTC. Translating gives CASSLRTSGPYNEQFF. The rearrangement joins TRBV28 to TRBJ2-1; 10 bases are shared with TRBD2. Trimming took 2 bases from V and 2 from J; bases not matched to a gene: 3. The CDR3 runs 16 residues. Germline V gives CDR1 MDHEN, CDR2 SYDVKM.

The sample holds one count of this clone. The chain employs TRBV27 and TRBJ2-3; 10 bases are a match to TRBD1. This CDR3 has 15 amino acids. Losses at the gene ends were 5 bases for V and 6 bases for J; bases not matched to a gene: 8. Germline CDR1 reads MNHEY; CDR2 reads SMNVEV (reference sequence). The CDR3 loop is CASSIRTGGSDTQYF. CDR3 DNA sequence: TGTGCCAGCAGTATCAGGACAGGGGGTTCGGATACGCAGTATTTT.

The V and J genes are TRBV9 and TRBJ1-2, with D perhaps matching TRBD1 (6 bases). With 2 bases removed from V and 2 bases from J, the gap between germline ends came to 7 bases. Germline assignment: CDR1 SGDLS and CDR2 YYNGEE. This CDR3 contains 13 residues. The CDR3 sequence is CASSVTGNYGYTF. As DNA, the CDR3 is TGTGCCAGCAGCGTCACAGGGAACTATGGCTACACCTTC.

This clone showed up just a few times. The chain joins TRBV3-1 (or the pseudogene TRBV3-2) to TRBJ1-6, with D unresolved. The CDR3 has 13 residues. V lost 0 bases and J 13 bases, leaving 10 bases between the germline ends. Looked up from germline, CDR1 is LGHDT and CDR2 is YNNKEL (reference sequence). CDR3 protein: CASSQDAQVPLHF. CDR3 nucleotides: TGTGCCAGCAGCCAAGATGCGCAGGTTCCCCTCCACTTT.

This clone was seen once. CDR3 protein: CASSYHPTENGYTF. As DNA, the CDR3 is TGTGCCAGCAGTTACCACCCCACAGAAAATGGCTACACCTTC. This chain connects TRBV6-6 to TRBJ1-2; no clear D gene. This CDR3 contains 14 residues. Trimming cost V 2 bases and J 6 bases, with 13 bases left between them. Germline CDR1 is MNHNY and CDR2 is SVGAGI (reference sequence).

The rearrangement uses TRBV5-6 and TRBJ1-3; D gene ambiguous. Germline-derived CDR1 and CDR2 are SGHDT and YYEEEE. CDR3 length: 15 amino acids. V lost 0 bases to trimming and J lost 2 bases, with 9 bases between them. The chain's CDR3 is CASSLVVEAGNTIYF. CDR3 DNA: TGTGCCAGCAGCTTGGTTGTGGAGGCTGGAAACACCATATATTTT.

As regards this clone: A read error may account for a junction end that differs from germline. The chain has TRBV5-1 and TRBJ2-7; D might be TRBD2 (5 bases). This CDR3 is built from 11 residues. CDR1 SGHRS and CDR2 YFSETQ come from the germline V gene. CDR3 nucleotide sequence: TGCGCCAGCAGCTCCTCGGCGCGGGTACACTTC. This codes for CASSSSARVHF.

The chain joins TRBV19 to TRBJ2-7; 7 nucleotides agree with TRBD1. The germline V gene encodes CDR1 LNHDA and CDR2 SQIVND (reference sequence). CDR3 length equals 17 residues. Trimming cost V 1 base and J 1 base; bases outside gene matches: 10. The CDR3 DNA is TGTGCCAGTAGTATAGTTGACGGGACAGCCGGTTCCTACGAGCAGTACTTC. The encoded protein is CASSIVDGTAGSYEQYF.

The J gene is TRBJ1-2, the V gene TRBV7-2; D is perhaps TRBD1 (6 bases). Germline V lookup: CDR1 SGHTA, CDR2 FQGNSA. The CDR3 spans 13 residues. V was clipped by 4 bases and J by 4 bases, with 10 bases between them. Here the CDR3 DNA reads TGTGCCAGCAGCTCCAGGGGTGGCTATGGCTACACCTTC. It encodes CASSSRGGYGYTF.

J is TRBJ2-7 and V is TRBV5-1; D might be TRBD1 (6 bases). The CDR3 totals 14 residues. Germline CDR1 is SGHRS and CDR2 is YFSETQ. Between the trimmed V and J ends, which lost 0 bases and 7 bases, there was a span of 14 bases. The CDR3 nucleotides are TGCGCCAGCAGCTTGGGACAGGTGGGTAGGGAGCAGTACTTC. This sequence encodes CASSLGQVGREQYF.

The rearrangement joins TRBV11-2 to TRBJ1-2; D is undetermined. V was shortened by 5 bases and J by 4 bases, with 8 bases between the two germline ends. Germline V gene sequence: CDR1 SGHAT, CDR2 FQNNGV. The CDR3 spans 12 residues. Here the CDR3 DNA reads TGTGCCAGCAGCCCGGAGGGCTATGGCTACACCTTC. This codes for CASSPEGYGYTF. Full variable domain (remainder filled in from reference TRBV11-2 and TRBJ1-2): EAGVAQSPRYKIIEKRQSVAFWCNPISGHATLYWYQQILGQGPKLLIQFQNNGVVDDSQLPKDRFSAERLKGVDSTLKIQPAKLEDSAVYLCASSPEGYGYTFGSGTRLTVV.